These 5 T cell receptor beta chains were sequenced from one sample in a study of blood T cells in healthy people across ages. A second about 7 to 12 cycle PCR used barcoded and J-beta primers. Via MiXCR, TCRdb re-called the 5' RACE reads, giving one row per CDR3 protein. The sample holds about 670,000 distinct CDR3 sequences; approximately 52% are singletons and the top ten take around an eighth. Sequencing used blood. Receptor source: a woman of 80 years or more in good health.

Only a few counts were recorded for this clonotype. The rearrangement uses TRBV6-5 and TRBJ2-5, with unresolved D. The germline V gene has CDR1 MNHEY and CDR2 SVGAGI. The V end lost 6 bases, the J end lost 0 bases, and 8 bases lay between the germline ends. This CDR3 spans 13 amino acids. As DNA, the CDR3 is TGTGCCAGCAGGGAACAGAACCAAGAGACCCAGTACTTC. Protein product: CASREQNQETQYF.

The sample holds a few counts of this clonotype. A much larger clone lies one base from this, so it may be a read error. This sequence joins TRBV12-3 or TRBV12-4 and TRBJ2-7; D not resolved. This CDR3 spans 14 amino acids. The germline V and J ends were trimmed by 5 bases and 7 bases, with 18 bases remaining between them. CDR3 loop: CASSPGRLYNEQYF. The CDR3 DNA is TGTGCCAGCAGTCCGGGTCGTCTCTACAATGAGCAGTACTTC.

The V gene is TRBV24-1, the J gene TRBJ2-4; D is undetermined. The DNA end is more similar to TRBJ2-7, so the J call may be wrong. CDR3 length: 12 residues. CDR1 and CDR2 (germline): KGHDR, SFDVKD. CDR3 DNA sequence: TGTGCCACCGCGGCCGACGGCTACGAGCAGTACTTC. It translates to CATAADGYEQYF.

This CDR3 is CASYNRDPANYGYTF. CDR3 sequence (DNA): TGTGCCAGCTACAACAGGGACCCAGCTAACTATGGCTACACCTTC. V usage is TRBV28 and J usage is TRBJ1-2; tentatively, D is TRBD1 (6 bases). Germline-derived CDR1 and CDR2 are MDHEN and SYDVKM. There are 15 residues in the CDR3. Trimming stripped 8 bases from V and 0 bases from J, with 16 bases between.

The chain is built from TRBV24-1 and TRBJ2-1, with a tentative D call TRBD2 (5 bases). Trimming removed 4 bases from V and 11 bases from J, with 17 bases in between. Germline CDR1 is KGHDR and CDR2 is SFDVKD. The CDR3 loop spans 14 amino acids. The CDR3 loop reads CATSDYKLGDKQFF. CDR3 coding DNA: TGTGCCACCAGTGACTATAAACTAGGTGATAAGCAGTTCTTC.